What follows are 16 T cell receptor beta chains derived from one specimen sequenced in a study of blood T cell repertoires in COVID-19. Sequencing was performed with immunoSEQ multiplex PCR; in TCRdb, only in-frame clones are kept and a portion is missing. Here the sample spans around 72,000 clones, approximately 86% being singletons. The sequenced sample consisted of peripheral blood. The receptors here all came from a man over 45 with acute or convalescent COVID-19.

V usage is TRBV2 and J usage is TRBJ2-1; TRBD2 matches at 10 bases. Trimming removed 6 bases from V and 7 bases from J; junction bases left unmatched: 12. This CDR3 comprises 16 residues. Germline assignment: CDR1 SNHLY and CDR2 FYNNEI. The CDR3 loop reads CASRSTGTSAGNEQFF. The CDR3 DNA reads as TGTGCCAGCAGGTCTACCGGGACTAGCGCCGGGAATGAGCAGTTCTTC.

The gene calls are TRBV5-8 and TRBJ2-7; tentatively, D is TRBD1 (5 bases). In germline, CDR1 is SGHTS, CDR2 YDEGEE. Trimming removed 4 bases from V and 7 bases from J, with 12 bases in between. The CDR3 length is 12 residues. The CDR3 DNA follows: TGTGCCAGCAGCCCGGCCAGGGTGGAGCAGTACTTC. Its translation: CASSPARVEQYF.

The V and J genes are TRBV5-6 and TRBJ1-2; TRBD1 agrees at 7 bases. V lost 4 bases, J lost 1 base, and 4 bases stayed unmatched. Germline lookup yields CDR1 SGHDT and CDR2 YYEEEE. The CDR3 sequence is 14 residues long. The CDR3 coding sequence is TGTGCCAGCAGCGCCGGGGACAGTAACTATGGCTACACCTTC. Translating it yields CASSAGDSNYGYTF. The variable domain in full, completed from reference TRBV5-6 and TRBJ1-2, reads DAGVTQSPTHLIKTRGQQVTLRCSPKSGHDTVSWYQQALGQGPQFIFQYYEEEERQRGNFPDRFSGHQFPNYSSELNVNALLLGDSALYLCASSAGDSNYGYTFGSGTRLTVV.

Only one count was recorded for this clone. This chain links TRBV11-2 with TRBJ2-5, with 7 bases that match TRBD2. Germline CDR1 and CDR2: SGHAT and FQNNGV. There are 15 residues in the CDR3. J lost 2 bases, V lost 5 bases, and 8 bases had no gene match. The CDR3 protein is CASSLAAGTQETQYF. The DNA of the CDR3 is TGTGCCAGCAGCCTAGCGGCCGGGACTCAAGAGACCCAGTACTTC.

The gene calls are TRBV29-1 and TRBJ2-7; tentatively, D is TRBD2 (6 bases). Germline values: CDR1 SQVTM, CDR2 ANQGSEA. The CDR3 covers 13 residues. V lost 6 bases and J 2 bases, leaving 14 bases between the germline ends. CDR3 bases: TGCAGCGTGAAGGACCGGACTACCTACGAGCAGTACTTC. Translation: CSVKDRTTYEQYF.

The CDR3 coding sequence is TGTGCCAGCAGTGAGCCTAGTCCGCGAGAACCAGTCCAGTACTTC. This gives the protein CASSEPSPREPVQYF. The chain recombines TRBV2 with TRBJ2-5; no reliable D call. The germline V gene encodes CDR1 SNHLY and CDR2 FYNNEI. The CDR3 is 15 amino acids. Trimming stripped 3 bases from V and 10 bases from J, with 21 bases between.

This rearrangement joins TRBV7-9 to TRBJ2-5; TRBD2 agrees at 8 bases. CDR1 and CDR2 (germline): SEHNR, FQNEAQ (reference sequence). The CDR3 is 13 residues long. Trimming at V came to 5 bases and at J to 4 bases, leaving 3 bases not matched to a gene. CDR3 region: CASSPGGGETQYF. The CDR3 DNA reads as TGTGCCAGCAGCCCGGGGGGGGGAGAGACCCAGTACTTC. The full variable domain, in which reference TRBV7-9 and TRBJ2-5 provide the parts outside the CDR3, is DTGVSQNPRHKITKRGQNVTFRCDPISEHNRLYWYRQTLGQGPEFLTYFQNEAQLEKSRLLSDRFSAERPKGSFSTLEIQRTEQGDSAMYLCASSPGGGETQYFGPGTRLLVL.

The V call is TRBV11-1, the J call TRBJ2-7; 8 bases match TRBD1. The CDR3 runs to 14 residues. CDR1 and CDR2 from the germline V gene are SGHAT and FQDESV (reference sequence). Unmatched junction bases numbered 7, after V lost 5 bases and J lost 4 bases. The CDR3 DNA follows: TGTGCCAGCAGCCTCAGGGGGCAAACTTACGAGCAGTACTTC. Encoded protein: CASSLRGQTYEQYF.

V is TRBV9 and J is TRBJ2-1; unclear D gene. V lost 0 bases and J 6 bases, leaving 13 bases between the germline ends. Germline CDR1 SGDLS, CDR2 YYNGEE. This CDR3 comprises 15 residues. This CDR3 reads CASSVGLRGSNEQFF. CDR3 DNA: TGTGCCAGCAGCGTAGGGCTCCGAGGATCCAATGAGCAGTTCTTC.

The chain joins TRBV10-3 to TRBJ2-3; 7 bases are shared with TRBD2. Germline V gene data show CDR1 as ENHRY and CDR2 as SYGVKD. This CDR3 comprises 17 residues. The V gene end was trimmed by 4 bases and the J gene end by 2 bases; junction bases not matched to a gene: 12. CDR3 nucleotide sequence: TGTGCCATCAGTGGGACGGGATCTAGCGGACCCACAGATACGCAGTATTTT. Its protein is CAISGTGSSGPTDTQYF.

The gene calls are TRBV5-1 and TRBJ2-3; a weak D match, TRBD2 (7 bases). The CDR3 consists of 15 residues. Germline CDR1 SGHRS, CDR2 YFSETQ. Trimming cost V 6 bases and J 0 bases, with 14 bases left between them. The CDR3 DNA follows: TGCGCCAGCACTTTGGCGGGGGCTAGCACAGATACGCAGTATTTT. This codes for CASTLAGASTDTQYF.

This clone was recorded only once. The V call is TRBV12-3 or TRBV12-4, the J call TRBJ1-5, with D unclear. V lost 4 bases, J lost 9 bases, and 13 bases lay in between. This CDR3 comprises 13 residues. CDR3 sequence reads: CASSSSGAAPQHF. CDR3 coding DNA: TGTGCCAGCAGTTCGTCCGGCGCGGCGCCCCAGCATTTT.

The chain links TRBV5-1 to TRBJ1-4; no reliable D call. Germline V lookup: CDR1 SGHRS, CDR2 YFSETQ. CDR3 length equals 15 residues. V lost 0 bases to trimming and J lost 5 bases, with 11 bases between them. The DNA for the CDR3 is TGCGCCAGCAGCTTGGTAGCGGGTCCAAATGAAAAACTGTTTTTT. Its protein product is CASSLVAGPNEKLFF.

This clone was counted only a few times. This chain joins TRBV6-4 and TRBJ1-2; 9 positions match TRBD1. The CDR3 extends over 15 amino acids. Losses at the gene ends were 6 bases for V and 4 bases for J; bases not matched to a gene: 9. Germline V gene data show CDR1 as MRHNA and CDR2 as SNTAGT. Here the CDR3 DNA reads TGTGCCAGCAGGCAATATGGGACAGGGTCCTATGGCTACACCTTC. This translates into CASRQYGTGSYGYTF.

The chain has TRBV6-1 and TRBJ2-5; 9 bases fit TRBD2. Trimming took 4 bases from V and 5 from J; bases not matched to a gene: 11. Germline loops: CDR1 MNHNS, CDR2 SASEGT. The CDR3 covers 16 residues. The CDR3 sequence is CASSASEAGGGETQYF. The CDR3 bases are TGTGCCAGCAGTGCGTCCGAAGCGGGGGGTGGGGAGACCCAGTACTTC.

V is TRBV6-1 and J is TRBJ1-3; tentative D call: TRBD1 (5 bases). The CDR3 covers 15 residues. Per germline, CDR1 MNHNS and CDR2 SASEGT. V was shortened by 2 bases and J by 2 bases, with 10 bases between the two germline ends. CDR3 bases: TGTGCCAGCAGTGAACTGGGGGGAGCTGGAAACACCATATATTTT. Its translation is CASSELGGAGNTIYF.